The 3 T cell receptor beta chains reported below all come from one sample, sequenced in a study of blood T cells in healthy people across ages. Primed by a sample-barcoded 5' primer and a J-beta primer mix, a second PCR proceeded for 7 to 11 cycles. TCRdb re-called the 5' RACE reads through MiXCR, storing one row per CDR3 protein. The table lists 800,000 or so distinct CDR3 sequences, just under 25% of them singletons. These same data were also listed under a study on T cells of mothers and their children.

What was sequenced was blood. Receptors originate from a boy younger than 18 in good health.

J is TRBJ1-4 and V is TRBV7-9; D perhaps matches TRBD1 (5 bases). The germline CDR1 and CDR2 sequences are SEHNR and FQNEAQ (reference sequence). CDR3 length: 15 amino acids. V was trimmed by 4 bases and J by 5 bases, leaving 14 bases between them. This CDR3 is CASSSSDSLNEKLFF. In DNA form, the CDR3 reads TGTGCCAGCAGCTCCTCAGACAGCCTGAATGAAAAACTGTTTTTT.

The V gene is TRBV20-1, the J gene TRBJ1-2; TRBD1 matches 11 bases. The CDR3 sequence is 18 residues long. The germline CDR1 and CDR2 sequences are DFQATT and SNEGSKA (reference sequence). V was pared by 3 bases and J by 2 bases, with 14 bases of the junction left unmatched. Here the CDR3 DNA reads TGCAGTGCTAGTTTTCAGGACAGGGGGCTTAAGGGGAACTATGGCTACACCTTC. Residues: CSASFQDRGLKGNYGYTF.

This clonotype has a handful of counts. The chain carries TRBV7-2 and TRBJ2-7; D gene uncertain. The germline V gene has CDR1 SGHTA and CDR2 FQGNSA. V gave up 4 bases and J gave up 3 bases, with 19 bases separating them. This CDR3 has 16 residues. The CDR3 spells CASSSSTGLGGYEQYF. The CDR3 DNA reads TGTGCCAGCAGCTCCTCAACCGGGCTCGGCGGCTACGAGCAGTACTTC.